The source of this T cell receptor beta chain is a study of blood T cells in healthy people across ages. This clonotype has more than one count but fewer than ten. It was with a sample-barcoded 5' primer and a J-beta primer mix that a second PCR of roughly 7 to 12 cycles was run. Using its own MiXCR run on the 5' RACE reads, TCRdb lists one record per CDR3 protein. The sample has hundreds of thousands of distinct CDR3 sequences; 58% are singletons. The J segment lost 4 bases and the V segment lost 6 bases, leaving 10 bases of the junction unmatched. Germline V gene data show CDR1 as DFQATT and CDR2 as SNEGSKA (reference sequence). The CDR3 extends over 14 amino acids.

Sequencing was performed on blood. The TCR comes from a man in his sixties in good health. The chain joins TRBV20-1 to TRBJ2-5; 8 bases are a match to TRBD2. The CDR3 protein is CSAKRGSNSETQYF. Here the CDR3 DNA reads TGCAGTGCCAAGCGGGGGTCCAATTCAGAGACCCAGTACTTC.